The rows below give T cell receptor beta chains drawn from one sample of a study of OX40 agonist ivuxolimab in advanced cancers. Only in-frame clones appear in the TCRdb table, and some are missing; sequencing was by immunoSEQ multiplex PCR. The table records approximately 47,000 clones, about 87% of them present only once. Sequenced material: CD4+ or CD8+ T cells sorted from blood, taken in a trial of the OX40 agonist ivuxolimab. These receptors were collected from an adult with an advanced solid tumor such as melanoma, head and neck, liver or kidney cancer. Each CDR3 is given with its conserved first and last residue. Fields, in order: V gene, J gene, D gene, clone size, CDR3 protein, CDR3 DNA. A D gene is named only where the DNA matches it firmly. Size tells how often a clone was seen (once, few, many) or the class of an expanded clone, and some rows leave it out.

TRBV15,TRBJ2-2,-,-,CATSRGDREAGELFF,TGTGCCACCAGCAGAGGAGACAGGGAGGCCGGGGAGCTGTTTTTT
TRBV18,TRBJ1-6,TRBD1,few,CASSRTGLSPLHF,TGTGCCAGCTCACGGACAGGGTTATCACCCCTCCACTTT
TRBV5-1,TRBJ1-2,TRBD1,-,CASSPGTGEDGYTF,TGCGCCAGCAGCCCTGGGACAGGGGAGGATGGCTACACCTTC
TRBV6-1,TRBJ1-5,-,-,CASSEWFQVSNQPQHF,TGTGCCAGCAGTGAATGGTTTCAGGTTAGCAATCAGCCCCAGCATTTT
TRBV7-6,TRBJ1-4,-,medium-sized,CASSLGGSLNEKLFF,TGTGCCAGCAGCTTAGGGGGCAGCCTTAATGAAAAACTGTTTTTT
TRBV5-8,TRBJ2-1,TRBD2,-,CASSLPFTGGDEQFF,TGTGCCAGCAGCTTACCTTTTACCGGGGGGGATGAGCAGTTCTTC
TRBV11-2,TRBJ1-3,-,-,CASSLDWGYGNTIYF,TGTGCCAGCAGCTTAGATTGGGGATATGGAAACACCATATATTTT
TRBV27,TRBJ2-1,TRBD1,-,CASSLGQGASEQFF,TGTGCCAGCAGTTTAGGACAGGGGGCGAGTGAGCAGTTCTTC
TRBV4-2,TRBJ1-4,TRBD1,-,CASSQEDRVHEKLFF,TGTGCCAGCAGCCAAGAGGACAGGGTTCATGAAAAACTGTTTTTT
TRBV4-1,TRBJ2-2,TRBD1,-,CASSHPPTGEIQLNTGELFF,TGCGCCAGCAGCCACCCCCCGACAGGGGAAATCCAACTGAACACCGGGGAGCTGTTTTTT
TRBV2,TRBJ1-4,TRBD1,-,CASKDPRGHEKLFF,TGTGCCAGCAAAGATCCCAGGGGGCATGAAAAACTGTTTTTT
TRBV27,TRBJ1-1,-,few,CASSLSPRTWMSTEAFF,TGTGCCAGCAGTTTATCTCCTCGGACCTGGATGAGCACTGAAGCTTTCTTT
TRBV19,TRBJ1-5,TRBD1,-,CASSLGQFNQPQHF,TGTGCCAGTAGTCTGGGACAGTTCAATCAGCCCCAGCATTTT
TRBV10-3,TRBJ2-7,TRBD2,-,CAISESGTSATYEQYF,TGTGCCATCAGTGAGTCCGGGACTAGCGCTACCTACGAGCAGTACTTC
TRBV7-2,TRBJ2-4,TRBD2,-,CASRSGGPVKNIQYF,TGTGCCAGCAGATCGGGGGGGCCGGTCAAAAACATTCAGTACTTC
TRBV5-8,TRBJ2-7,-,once,CASSLPQGTYEQYF,TGTGCCAGCAGCTTGCCTCAGGGAACCTACGAGCAGTACTTC
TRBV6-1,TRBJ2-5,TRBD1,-,CASRGGQDRGETQYF,TGTGCCAGCAGAGGTGGGCAAGACAGGGGGGAGACCCAGTACTTC
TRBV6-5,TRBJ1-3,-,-,CASSSHSGNTIYF,TGTGCCAGCAGTTCGCATTCTGGAAACACCATATATTTT
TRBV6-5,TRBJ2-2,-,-,CASISQGNTGELFF,TGTGCCAGCATTAGCCAGGGTAACACCGGGGAGCTGTTTTTT
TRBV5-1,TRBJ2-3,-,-,CASSLAGVRITDTQYF,TGCGCCAGCAGCTTGGCTGGCGTCCGGATCACAGATACGCAGTATTTT
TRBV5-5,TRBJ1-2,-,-,CASSHRNLSGYTF,TGTGCCAGCAGCCACAGGAATTTAAGCGGCTACACCTTC
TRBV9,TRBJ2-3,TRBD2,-,CASSVSGASTDTQYF,TGTGCCAGCAGCGTAAGCGGGGCCTCCACAGATACGCAGTATTTT
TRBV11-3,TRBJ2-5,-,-,CASSFTGEGQETQYF,TGTGCCAGCAGCTTCACAGGCGAAGGGCAAGAGACCCAGTACTTC
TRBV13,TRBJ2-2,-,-,CASSLGSQGFTGELFF,TGTGCCAGCAGCTTGGGCTCCCAGGGTTTTACCGGGGAGCTGTTTTTT
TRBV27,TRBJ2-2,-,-,CASSFFTGELFF,TGTGCCAGCAGTTTTTTTACCGGGGAGCTGTTTTTT
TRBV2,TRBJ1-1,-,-,CASSEAPFQLMNTEAFF,TGTGCCAGCAGTGAAGCGCCTTTCCAGCTGATGAACACTGAAGCTTTCTTT
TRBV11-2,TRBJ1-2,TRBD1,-,CASSVGQGNHYGYTF,TGTGCCAGCAGCGTAGGACAGGGGAACCACTATGGCTACACCTTC
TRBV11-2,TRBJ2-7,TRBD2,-,CASSLEGGGGLEFYEQYF,TGTGCCAGCAGCTTAGAAGGCGGGGGGGGCCTTGAATTCTACGAGCAGTACTTC
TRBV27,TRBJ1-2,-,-,CASSSLQGNYGYTF,TGTGCCAGCAGTTCCCTACAGGGTAACTATGGCTACACCTTC
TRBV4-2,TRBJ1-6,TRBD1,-,CASSQVPWTGEDSPLHF,TGTGCCAGCAGCCAAGTTCCCTGGACAGGGGAGGATTCACCCCTCCACTTT
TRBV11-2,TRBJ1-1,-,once,CASSLTGGANTEAFF,TGTGCCAGCAGCTTAACCGGGGGAGCCAACACTGAAGCTTTCTTT
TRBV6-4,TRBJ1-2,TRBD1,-,CASRGNRGANYGYTF,TGTGCCAGCAGAGGGAACAGGGGAGCGAACTATGGCTACACCTTC
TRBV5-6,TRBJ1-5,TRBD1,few,CASNLRTGVDQPQHF,TGTGCCAGCAACTTGAGGACAGGGGTGGATCAGCCCCAGCATTTT
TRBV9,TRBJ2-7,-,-,CASGGESYEQYF,TGTGCCAGCGGAGGGGAGTCCTACGAGCAGTACTTC
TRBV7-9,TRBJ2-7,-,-,CASTSGSSYEQYF,TGTGCCAGCACCTCTGGGAGCTCCTACGAGCAGTACTTC
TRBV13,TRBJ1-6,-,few,CASSPAGSPLHF,TGTGCCAGCAGCCCGGCAGGTTCACCCCTCCACTTT
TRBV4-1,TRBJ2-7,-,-,CASSQDFTSYEQYF,TGCGCCAGCAGCCAAGACTTCACCTCCTACGAGCAGTACTTC
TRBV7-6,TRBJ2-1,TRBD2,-,CASSFLAGGPGVREQFF,TGTGCCAGCAGCTTTTTGGCGGGGGGGCCTGGTGTTCGGGAGCAGTTCTTC
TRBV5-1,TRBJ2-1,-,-,CASMESGGEQFF,TGCGCCAGCATGGAGTCGGGCGGCGAGCAGTTCTTC
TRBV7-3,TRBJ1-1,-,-,CASSRAGGPNTEAFF,TGTGCCAGCAGTAGGGCGGGGGGCCCGAACACTGAAGCTTTCTTT
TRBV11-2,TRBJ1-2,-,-,CASSSRQVYTF,TGTGCCAGCAGCTCAAGACAGGTCTACACCTTC
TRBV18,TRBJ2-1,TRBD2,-,CASSPGTSGGLSSYNEQFF,TGTGCCAGCTCACCTGGGACTAGCGGGGGGCTTAGCTCCTACAATGAGCAGTTCTTC
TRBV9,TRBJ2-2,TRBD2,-,CASSTRPLAGVYGELFF,TGTGCCAGCAGCACCAGACCCCTAGCGGGGGTTTACGGGGAGCTGTTTTTT
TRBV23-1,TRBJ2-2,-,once,CASSPNRDEGGELFF,TGCGCCAGCAGTCCCAACAGGGATGAGGGCGGGGAGCTGTTTTTT
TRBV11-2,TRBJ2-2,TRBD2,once,CASSLAGTSGGELFF,TGTGCCAGCAGCTTAGCCGGGACTAGCGGCGGGGAGCTGTTTTTT
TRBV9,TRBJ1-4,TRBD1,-,CASSVYRDRGKLFF,TGTGCCAGCAGCGTATACCGGGACAGGGGAAAACTGTTTTTT
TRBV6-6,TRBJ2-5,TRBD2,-,CASSYESGGAGEQYF,TGTGCCAGCAGTTACGAATCGGGGGGGGCCGGGGAGCAGTACTTC
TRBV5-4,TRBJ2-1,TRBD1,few,CASSLHPGQGDEQFF,TGTGCCAGCAGCCTTCACCCGGGACAGGGAGATGAGCAGTTCTTC
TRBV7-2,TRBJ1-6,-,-,CATRQSSYNSPLHF,TGTGCCACCAGACAGAGCTCCTATAATTCACCCCTCCACTTT
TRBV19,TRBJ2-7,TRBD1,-,CASSPGTGNEQYF,TGTGCCAGTAGCCCGGGGACAGGGAACGAGCAGTACTTC
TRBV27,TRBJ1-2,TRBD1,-,CASSLGTGYGYTF,TGTGCCAGCAGTTTAGGGACAGGGTATGGCTACACCTTC
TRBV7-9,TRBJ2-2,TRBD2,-,CASSLVAGAGELFF,TGTGCCAGCAGCTTGGTGGCGGGGGCCGGGGAGCTGTTTTTT
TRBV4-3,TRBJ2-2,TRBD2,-,CASSQEPGLEYTGELFF,TGCGCCAGCAGCCAAGAGCCGGGACTAGAATACACCGGGGAGCTGTTTTTT
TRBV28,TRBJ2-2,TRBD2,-,CASSFLRLAGDTGELFF,TGTGCCAGCAGTTTCCTTCGACTAGCGGGGGACACCGGGGAGCTGTTTTTT
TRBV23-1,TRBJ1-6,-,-,CASSQSAVNSPLHF,TGCGCCAGCAGTCAATCGGCAGTTAATTCACCCCTCCACTTT
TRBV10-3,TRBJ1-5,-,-,CAISEAVSNQPQHF,TGTGCCATCAGTGAGGCCGTTAGCAATCAGCCCCAGCATTTT
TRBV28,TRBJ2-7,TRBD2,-,CASSLGLAGEQYF,TGTGCCAGCAGTCTGGGACTAGCGGGGGAGCAGTACTTC
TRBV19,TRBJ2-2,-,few,CASTTIVGELFF,TGTGCCAGTACAACTATAGTCGGGGAGCTGTTTTTT
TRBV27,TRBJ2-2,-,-,CASSPGVTGELFF,TGTGCCAGCAGTCCAGGCGTCACCGGGGAGCTGTTTTTT